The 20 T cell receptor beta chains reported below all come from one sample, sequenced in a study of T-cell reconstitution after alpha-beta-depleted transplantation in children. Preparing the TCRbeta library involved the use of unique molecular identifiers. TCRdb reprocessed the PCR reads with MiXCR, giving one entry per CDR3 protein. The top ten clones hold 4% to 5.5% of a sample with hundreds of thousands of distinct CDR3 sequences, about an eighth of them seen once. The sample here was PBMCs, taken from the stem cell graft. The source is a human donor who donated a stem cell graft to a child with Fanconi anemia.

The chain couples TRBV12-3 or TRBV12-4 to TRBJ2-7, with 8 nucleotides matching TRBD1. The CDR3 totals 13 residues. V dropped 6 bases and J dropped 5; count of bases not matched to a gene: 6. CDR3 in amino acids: CASSDRGSDEQYF. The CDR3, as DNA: TGTGCCAGCAGCGACAGGGGTTCCGACGAGCAGTACTTC.

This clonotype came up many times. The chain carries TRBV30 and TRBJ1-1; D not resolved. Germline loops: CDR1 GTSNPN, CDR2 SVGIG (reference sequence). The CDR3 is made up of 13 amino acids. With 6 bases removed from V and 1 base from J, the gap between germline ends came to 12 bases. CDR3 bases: TGTGCCTGCAATAGGTTGGGGAACACTGAAGCTTTCTTT. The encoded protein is CACNRLGNTEAFF.

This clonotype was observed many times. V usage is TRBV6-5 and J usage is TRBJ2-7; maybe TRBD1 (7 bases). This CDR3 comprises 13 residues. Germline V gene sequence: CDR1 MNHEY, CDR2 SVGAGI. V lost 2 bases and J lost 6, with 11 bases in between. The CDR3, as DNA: TGTGCCAGCAGTTACAACAGGGGAGGCGAGCAGTACGTC. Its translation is CASSYNRGGEQYV.

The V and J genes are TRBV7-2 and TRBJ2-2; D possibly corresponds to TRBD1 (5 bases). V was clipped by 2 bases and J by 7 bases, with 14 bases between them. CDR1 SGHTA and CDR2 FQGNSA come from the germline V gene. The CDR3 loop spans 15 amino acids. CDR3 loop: CASSLISGSNGELFF. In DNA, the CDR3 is TGTGCCAGCAGCTTAATATCAGGGTCCAACGGGGAGCTGTTTTTT.

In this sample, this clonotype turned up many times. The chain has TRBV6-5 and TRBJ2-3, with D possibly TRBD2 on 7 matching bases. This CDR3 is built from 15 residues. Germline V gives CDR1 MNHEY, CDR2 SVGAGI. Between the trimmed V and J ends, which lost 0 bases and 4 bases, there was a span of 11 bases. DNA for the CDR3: TGTGCCAGCAGTTACTCGGGGGGGCTATCAGATACGCAGTATTTT. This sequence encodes CASSYSGGLSDTQYF.

The CDR3 DNA reads TGCGCCAGCAGTGACGGGGTATATCAGCCCCAGCATTTT. Translation gives CASSDGVYQPQHF. The rearrangement links TRBV10-2 to TRBJ1-5; no firm D call. The CDR3 sequence is 13 residues long. The V and J ends lost 3 bases and 5 bases respectively, with 8 bases between them. CDR1 and CDR2 (germline): WSHSY, SAAADI.

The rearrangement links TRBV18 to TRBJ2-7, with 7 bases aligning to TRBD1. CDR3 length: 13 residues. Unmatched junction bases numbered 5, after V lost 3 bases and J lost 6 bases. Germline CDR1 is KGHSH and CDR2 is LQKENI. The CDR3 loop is CASSPLTGTEQYF. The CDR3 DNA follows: TGTGCCAGCTCACCCCTGACAGGGACCGAGCAGTACTTC.

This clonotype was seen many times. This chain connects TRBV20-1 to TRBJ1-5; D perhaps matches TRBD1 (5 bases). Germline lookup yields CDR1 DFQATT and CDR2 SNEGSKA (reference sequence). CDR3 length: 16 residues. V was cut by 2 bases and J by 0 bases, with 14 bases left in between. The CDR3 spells CSARRGQSYSNQPQHF. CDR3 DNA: TGCAGTGCTAGAAGGGGCCAGTCTTATAGCAATCAGCCCCAGCATTTT.

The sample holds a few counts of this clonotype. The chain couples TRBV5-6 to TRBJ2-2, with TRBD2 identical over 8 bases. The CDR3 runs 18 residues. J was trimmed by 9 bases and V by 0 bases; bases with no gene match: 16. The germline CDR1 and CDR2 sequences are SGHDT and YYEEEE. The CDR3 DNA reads TGTGCCAGCAGCTTGGCCGCGGGGGGACCGGAGCTCATTCGGGAGCTGTTTTTT. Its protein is CASSLAAGGPELIRELFF.

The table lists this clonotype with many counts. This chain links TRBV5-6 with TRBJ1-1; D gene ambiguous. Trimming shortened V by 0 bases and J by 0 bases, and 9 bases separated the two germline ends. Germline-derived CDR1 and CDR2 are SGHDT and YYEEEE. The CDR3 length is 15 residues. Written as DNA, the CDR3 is TGTGCCAGCAGCTTGGGACTGGTTATGAACACTGAAGCTTTCTTT. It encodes CASSLGLVMNTEAFF. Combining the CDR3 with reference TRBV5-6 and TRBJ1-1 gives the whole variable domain DAGVTQSPTHLIKTRGQQVTLRCSPKSGHDTVSWYQQALGQGPQFIFQYYEEEERQRGNFPDRFSGHQFPNYSSELNVNALLLGDSALYLCASSLGLVMNTEAFFGQGTRLTVV.

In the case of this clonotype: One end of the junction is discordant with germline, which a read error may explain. CDR3 in DNA: TGTGCCAGCACCCAAGGGTTTGAGGAAGTGGAGACCCAGTACTTC. Amino acids: CASTQGFEEVETQYF. This sequence joins TRBV3-1 and TRBJ2-5; D unclear. Germline lookup yields CDR1 LGHDT and CDR2 YNNKEL (reference sequence). The CDR3 consists of 15 residues.

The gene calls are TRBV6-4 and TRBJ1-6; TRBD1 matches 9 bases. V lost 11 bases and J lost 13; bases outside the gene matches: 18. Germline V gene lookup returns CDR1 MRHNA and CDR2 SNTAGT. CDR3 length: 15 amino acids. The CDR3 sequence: CALCRTGTGLTPLHF. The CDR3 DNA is TGTGCCCTCTGCCGAACGGGGACAGGGCTGACGCCCCTCCACTTT.

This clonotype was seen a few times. In DNA form, the CDR3 reads TGTGCCAGCAGTTTACAGGGGGGGGCTCCTGAAGCTTTCTTT. This gives the protein CASSLQGGAPEAFF. The V and J genes are TRBV27 and TRBJ1-1; TRBD1 matches at 7 bases. The CDR3 is 14 amino acids. From germline, CDR1 is MNHEY and CDR2 SMNVEV (reference sequence). Trimming at V came to 2 bases and at J to 6 bases, leaving 6 bases not matched to a gene.

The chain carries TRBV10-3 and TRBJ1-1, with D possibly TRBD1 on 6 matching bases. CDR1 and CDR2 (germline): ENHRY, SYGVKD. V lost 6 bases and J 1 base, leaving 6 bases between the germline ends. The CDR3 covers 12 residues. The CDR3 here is CAIRGANTEAFF. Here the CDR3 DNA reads TGTGCCATCAGGGGGGCGAACACTGAAGCTTTCTTT.

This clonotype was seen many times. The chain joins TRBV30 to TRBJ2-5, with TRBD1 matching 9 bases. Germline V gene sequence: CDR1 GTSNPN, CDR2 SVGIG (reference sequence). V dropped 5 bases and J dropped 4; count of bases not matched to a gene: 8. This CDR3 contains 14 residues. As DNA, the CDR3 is TGTGCCTGGGGGACAGGGAGCGTTTCAGAGACCCAGTACTTC. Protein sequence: CAWGTGSVSETQYF.

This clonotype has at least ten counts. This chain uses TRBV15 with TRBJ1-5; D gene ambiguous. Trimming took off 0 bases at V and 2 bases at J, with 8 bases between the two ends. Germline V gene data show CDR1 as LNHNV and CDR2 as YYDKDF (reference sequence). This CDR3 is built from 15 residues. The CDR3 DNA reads TGTGCCACCAGCAGAGATCCGGCAGGCAATCAGCCCCAGCATTTT. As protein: CATSRDPAGNQPQHF. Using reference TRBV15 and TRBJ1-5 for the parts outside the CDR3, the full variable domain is DAMVIQNPRYQVTQFGKPVTLSCSQTLNHNVMYWYQQKSSQAPKLLFHYYDKDFNNEADTPDNFQSRRPNTSFCFLDIRSPGLGDTAMYLCATSRDPAGNQPQHFGDGTRLSIL.

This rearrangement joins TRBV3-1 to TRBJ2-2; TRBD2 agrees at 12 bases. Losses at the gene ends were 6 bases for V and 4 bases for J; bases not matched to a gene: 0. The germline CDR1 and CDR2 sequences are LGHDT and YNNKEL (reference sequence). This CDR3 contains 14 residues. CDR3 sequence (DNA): TGTGCCAGCAGACTAGCGGGGGGCACCGGGGAGCTGTTTTTT. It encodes CASRLAGGTGELFF.

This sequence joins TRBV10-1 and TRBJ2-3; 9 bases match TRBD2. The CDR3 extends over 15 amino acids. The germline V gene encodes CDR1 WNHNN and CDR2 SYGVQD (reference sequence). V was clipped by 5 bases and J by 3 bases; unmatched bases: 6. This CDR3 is CASSPGTSRTDTQYF. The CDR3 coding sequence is TGCGCCAGCAGTCCCGGGACTAGCAGAACAGATACGCAGTATTTT.

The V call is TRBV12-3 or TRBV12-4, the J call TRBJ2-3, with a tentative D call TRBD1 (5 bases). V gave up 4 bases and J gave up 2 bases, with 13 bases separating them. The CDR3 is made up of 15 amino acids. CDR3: CASSYQGVATDTQYF. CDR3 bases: TGTGCCAGCAGTTACCAGGGTGTGGCCACAGATACGCAGTATTTT.

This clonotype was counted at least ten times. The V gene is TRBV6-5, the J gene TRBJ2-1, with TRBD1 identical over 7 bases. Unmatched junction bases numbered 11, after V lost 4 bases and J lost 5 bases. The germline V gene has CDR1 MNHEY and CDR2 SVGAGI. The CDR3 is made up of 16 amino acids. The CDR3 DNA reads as TGTGCCAGCAGTTTAACCGGGACAGTAGCCCACAATGAGCAGTTCTTC. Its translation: CASSLTGTVAHNEQFF.